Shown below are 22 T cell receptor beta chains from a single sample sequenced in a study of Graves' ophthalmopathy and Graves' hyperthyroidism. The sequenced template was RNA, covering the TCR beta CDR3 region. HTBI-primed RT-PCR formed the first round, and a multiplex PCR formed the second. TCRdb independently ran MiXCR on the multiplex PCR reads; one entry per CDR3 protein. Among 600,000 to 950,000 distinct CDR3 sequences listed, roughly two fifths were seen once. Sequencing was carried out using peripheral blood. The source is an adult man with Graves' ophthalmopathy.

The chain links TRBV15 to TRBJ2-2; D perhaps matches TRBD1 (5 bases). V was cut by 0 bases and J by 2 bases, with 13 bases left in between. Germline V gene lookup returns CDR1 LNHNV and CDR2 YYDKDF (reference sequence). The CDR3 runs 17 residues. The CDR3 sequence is CATSRDIPQGNTGELFF. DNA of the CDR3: TGTGCCACCAGCAGAGATATCCCGCAGGGCAACACCGGGGAGCTGTTTTTT.

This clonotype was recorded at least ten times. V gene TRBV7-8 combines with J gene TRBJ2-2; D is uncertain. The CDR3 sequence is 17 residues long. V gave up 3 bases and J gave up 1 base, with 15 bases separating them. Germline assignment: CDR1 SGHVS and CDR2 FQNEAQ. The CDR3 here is CASSFLGRSGNTGELFF. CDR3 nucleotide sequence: TGTGCCAGCAGCTTTCTGGGTCGGTCGGGGAACACCGGGGAGCTGTTTTTT. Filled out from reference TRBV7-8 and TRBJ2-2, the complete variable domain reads GAGVSQSPRYKVAKRGQDVALRCDPISGHVSLFWYQQALGQGPEFLTYFQNEAQLDKSGLPSDRFFAERPEGSVSTLKIQRTQQEDSAVYLCASSFLGRSGNTGELFFGEGSRLTVL.

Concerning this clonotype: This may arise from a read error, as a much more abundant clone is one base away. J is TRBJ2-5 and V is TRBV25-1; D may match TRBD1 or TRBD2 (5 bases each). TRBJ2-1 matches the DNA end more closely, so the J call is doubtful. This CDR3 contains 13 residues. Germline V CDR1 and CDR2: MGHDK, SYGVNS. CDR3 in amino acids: CASSEFRERTQFF. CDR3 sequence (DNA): TGTGCCAGCAGTGAATTCAGGGAGAGGACCCAGTTCTTC.

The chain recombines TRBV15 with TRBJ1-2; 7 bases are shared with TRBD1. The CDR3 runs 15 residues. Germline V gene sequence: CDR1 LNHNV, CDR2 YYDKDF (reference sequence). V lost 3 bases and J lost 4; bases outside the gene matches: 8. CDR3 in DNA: TGTGCCACCAGCAGCGTTCGGACAGGCGGCTATGGCTACACCTTC. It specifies CATSSVRTGGYGYTF.

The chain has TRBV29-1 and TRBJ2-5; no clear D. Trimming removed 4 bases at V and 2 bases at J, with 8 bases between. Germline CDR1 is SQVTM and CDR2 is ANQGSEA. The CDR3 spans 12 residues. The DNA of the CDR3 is TGCAGCGTTGTCCAGGAACAAGAGACCCAGTACTTC. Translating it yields CSVVQEQETQYF.

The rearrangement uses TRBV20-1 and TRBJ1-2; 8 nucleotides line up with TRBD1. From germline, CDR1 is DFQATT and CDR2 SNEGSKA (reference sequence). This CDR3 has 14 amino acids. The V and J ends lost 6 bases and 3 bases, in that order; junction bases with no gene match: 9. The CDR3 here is CSAARAGGDYGYTF. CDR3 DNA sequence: TGCAGTGCCGCAAGGGCAGGGGGCGACTATGGCTACACCTTC.

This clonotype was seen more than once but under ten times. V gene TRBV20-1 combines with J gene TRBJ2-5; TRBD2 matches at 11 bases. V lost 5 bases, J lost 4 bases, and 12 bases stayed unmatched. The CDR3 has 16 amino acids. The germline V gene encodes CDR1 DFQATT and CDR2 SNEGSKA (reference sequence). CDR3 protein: CSAPDYSGGARETQYF. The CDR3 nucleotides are TGCAGTGCTCCTGACTATAGCGGGGGGGCCAGAGAGACCCAGTACTTC.

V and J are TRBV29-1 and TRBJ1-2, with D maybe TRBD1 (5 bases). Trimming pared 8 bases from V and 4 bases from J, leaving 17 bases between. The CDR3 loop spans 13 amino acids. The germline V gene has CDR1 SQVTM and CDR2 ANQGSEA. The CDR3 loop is CSLRSPGGYGYTF. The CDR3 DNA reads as TGCAGCTTGAGGAGCCCCGGGGGCTATGGCTACACCTTC.

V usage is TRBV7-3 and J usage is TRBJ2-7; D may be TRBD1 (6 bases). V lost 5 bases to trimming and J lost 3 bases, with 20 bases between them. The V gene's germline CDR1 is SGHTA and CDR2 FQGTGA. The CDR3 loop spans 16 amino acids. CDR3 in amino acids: CASSVLDPGHNYEQYF. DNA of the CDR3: TGTGCCAGCAGCGTTCTAGATCCGGGACACAACTACGAGCAGTACTTC.

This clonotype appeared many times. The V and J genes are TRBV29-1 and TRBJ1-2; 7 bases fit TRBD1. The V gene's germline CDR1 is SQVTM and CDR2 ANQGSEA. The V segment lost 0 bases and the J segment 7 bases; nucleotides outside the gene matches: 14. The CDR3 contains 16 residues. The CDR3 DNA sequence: TGCAGCGTTGAAGACCCTTTCGACAGGGACAATTCTGGCTACACCTTC. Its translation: CSVEDPFDRDNSGYTF.

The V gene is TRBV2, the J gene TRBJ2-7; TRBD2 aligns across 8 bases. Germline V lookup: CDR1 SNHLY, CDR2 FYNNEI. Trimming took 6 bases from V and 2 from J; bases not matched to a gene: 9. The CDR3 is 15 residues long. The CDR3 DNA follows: TGTGCCAGCAGCCCGATCGGGGGGGATACCTACGAGCAGTACTTC. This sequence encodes CASSPIGGDTYEQYF.

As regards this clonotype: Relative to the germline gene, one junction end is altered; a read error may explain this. This CDR3 reads CASSSCGTDILVYGYTF. CDR3 nucleotide sequence: TGTGCCAGCAGTTCCTGCGGGACCGATATCTTAGTCTATGGCTACACCTTC. The chain links TRBV24-1 to TRBJ1-2; a weak D match, TRBD1 (5 bases). The CDR3 consists of 17 residues. Germline lookup yields CDR1 KGHDR and CDR2 SFDVKD.

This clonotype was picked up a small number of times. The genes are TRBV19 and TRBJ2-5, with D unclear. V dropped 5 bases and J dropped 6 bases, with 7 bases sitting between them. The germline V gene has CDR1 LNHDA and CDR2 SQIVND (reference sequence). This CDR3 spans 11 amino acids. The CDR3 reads CASSLHQTQYF. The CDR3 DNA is TGTGCCAGTAGTCTTCATCAGACCCAGTACTTC.

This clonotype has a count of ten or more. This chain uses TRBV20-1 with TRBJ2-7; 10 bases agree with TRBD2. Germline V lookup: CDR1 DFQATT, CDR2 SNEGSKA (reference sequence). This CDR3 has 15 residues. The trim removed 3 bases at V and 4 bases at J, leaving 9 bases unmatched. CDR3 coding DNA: TGCAGTGCTAGCCTGAGCGGGAGGGCCCGGTACGAGCAGTACTTC. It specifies CSASLSGRARYEQYF.

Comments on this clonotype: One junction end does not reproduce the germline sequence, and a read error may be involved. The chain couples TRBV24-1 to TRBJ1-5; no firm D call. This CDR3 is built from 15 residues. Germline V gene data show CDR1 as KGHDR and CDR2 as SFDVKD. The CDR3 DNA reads TGTGCCAGCAGTTCAGACAACCCCTCCGATCAGCCCCAGCATTTT. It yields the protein CASSSDNPSDQPQHF.

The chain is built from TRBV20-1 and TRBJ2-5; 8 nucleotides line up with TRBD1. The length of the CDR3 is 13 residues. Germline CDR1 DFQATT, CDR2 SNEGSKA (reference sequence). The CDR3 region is CSSGQATQETQYF. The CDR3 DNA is TGCAGCTCGGGACAGGCTACACAAGAGACCCAGTACTTC.

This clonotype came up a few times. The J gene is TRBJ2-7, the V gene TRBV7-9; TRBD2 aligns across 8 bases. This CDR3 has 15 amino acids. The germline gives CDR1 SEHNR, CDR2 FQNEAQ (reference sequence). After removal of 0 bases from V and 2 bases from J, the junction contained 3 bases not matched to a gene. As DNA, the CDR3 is TGTGCCAGCAGCTTAGCTAGCGGGAACGCCTACGAGCAGTACTTC. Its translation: CASSLASGNAYEQYF.

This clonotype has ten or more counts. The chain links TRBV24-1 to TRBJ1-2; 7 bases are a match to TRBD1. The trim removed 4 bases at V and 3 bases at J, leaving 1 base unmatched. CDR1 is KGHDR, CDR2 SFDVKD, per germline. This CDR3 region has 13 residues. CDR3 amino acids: CATSETGHYGYTF. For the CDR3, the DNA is TGTGCCACCAGTGAGACAGGGCACTATGGCTACACCTTC.

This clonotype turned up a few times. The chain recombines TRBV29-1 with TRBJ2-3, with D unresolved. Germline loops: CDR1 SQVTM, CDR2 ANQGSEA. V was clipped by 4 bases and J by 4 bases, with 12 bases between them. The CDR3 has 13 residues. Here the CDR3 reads CSVGRFPADTQYF. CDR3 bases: TGCAGCGTTGGCAGGTTCCCCGCAGATACGCAGTATTTT.

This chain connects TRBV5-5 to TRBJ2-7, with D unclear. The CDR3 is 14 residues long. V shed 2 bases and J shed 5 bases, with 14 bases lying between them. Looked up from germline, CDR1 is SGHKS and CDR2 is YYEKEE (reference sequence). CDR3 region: CASSLDSEEDEQYF. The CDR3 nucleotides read TGTGCCAGCAGCTTAGATTCGGAAGAAGACGAGCAGTACTTC. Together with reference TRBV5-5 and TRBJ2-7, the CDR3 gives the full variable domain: DAGVTQSPTHLIKTRGQQVTLRCSPISGHKSVSWYQQVLGQGPQFIFQYYEKEERGRGNFPDRFSARQFPNYSSELNVNALLLGDSALYLCASSLDSEEDEQYFGPGTRLTVT.

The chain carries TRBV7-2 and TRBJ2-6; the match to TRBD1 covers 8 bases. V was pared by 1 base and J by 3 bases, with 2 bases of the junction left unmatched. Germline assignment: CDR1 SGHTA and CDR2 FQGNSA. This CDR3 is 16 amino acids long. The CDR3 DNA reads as TGTGCCAGCAGCTTAGGGGACAGGTTTGGGGCCAACGTCCTGACTTTC. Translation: CASSLGDRFGANVLTF.

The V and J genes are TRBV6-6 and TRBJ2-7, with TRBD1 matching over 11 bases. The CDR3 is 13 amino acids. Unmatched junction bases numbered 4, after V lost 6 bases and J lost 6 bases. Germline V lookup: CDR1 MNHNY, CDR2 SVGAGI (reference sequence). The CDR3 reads CASSKGTGGEQYF. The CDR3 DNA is TGTGCCAGCAGCAAAGGGACAGGGGGCGAGCAGTACTTC.